This T cell receptor beta chain derives from a study of cytomegalovirus exposure and HLA in healthy donors (dated by TCRdb to about 2017). Regarding the complete study: According to an earlier analysis of 550 to 700 of the donors, about 179 million T cells yielded 117 million unique TCR beta sequences and approximately 300 Gb of sequence data. About 300 gigabases of sequencing data and approximately 85 million unique TCR sequences were included in an early release covering roughly 600 HLA-typed donors. Among the roughly 400 genotyped donors, about 85% belonged to the genetic ancestry cluster associated with self-reported Caucasian donors. The aim of the study was to test whether cataloging public T cell receptors could identify signatures of past pathogen exposure. The study used immunosequencing to profile the T cell repertoires of hundreds of subjects and linked those repertoires to cytomegalovirus serostatus. A separate validation cohort of roughly 110 different subjects was used in addition to the approximately 670-subject first cohort. The study combined high-throughput TCR immunosequencing, statistical association of individual TCRs with disease status, and machine learning to predict cytomegalovirus infection status. A later analysis re-analyzed previously published TCR beta repertoires from 500 to 700 donors and added high-resolution HLA genotyping to study TCR occurrence patterns. Rather than drawing on any new phenotypic data, the later analysis identified candidate immune exposures from TCR beta sequences and the way those sequences occurred across donors. To decide whether each TCR beta V gene segment behaved as functional or pseudogenic, an earlier analysis of some 600 of the donors relied on high-throughput TCR beta sequencing. Donor age, sex, ethnicity and CMV serostatus were collected together with the repertoire data. Genome-wide SNP genotypes for about 60% of the roughly 700 donors were used in a later genetic analysis, which treated that subset as a discovery cohort. All discovery cohort repertoires had been generated on a single sequencing platform. HLA typing covered class I and class II loci at four-digit resolution. Typing coverage differed by locus: A, B, C, DRB1 and DQB1 were typed in roughly 629-640 donors, DQA1 in 522, DPA1 in approximately 600, and DPB1 in just under 490. Roughly five DR-DQ haplotypes were handled as single units for association and clustering because linkage in the cohort was strong. Among 300 to 500 genotyped donors of the cohort, an average of roughly 230,000 unique TCR beta nucleotide sequences was sequenced per donor, of which about 19% were non-productive.

Broader findings and caveats from the paper: Specific HLA alleles were associated with about 17,000 TCR beta sequences at a false discovery rate of 0.05 in a later analysis. Some IMGT-functional V segments, including TRBV6-2 and TRBV6-3, could not be distinguished by the 87-base-pair reads and were therefore excluded. In a later analysis, the rate of TCR association differed among HLA loci, with DRB1 alleles having the most associated TCRs and HLA-C alleles having the fewest. A later genetic analysis associated a missense DCLRE1C variant with V-gene and J-gene trimming of TCR beta chains, and an independent cohort replicated the association. In a later analysis, most CMV-associated TCR beta chains were found to appear HLA-restricted, with HLA associations seemingly driven largely by CMV exposure. Immune exposure information for the cohort was limited to CMV serostatus. Because some donors lacked HLA typing at each locus, the association tests relied only on the typed subset. Roughly 17 rarely observed V segments, including chromosome 9 orphons, were excluded from the earlier analysis of 550 to 700 of the donors because counts were too low. In an earlier analysis of 500 to 650 of the donors, most TCR beta V segments appeared in productive rearrangements about 87% or about 30% of the time, broadly matching IMGT annotations. The classifier was reported to diagnose cytomegalovirus status with high specificity and sensitivity in both the original and validation cohorts. Linkage disequilibrium might explain the correlated functional status among segregating V segments, but an unknown experimental factor could not be excluded. In a later analysis, several top co-occurrence clusters were reported to appear linked to parvovirus B19, influenza, CMV and Epstein-Barr virus. Strong co-occurrence of HLA alleles, especially DR and DQ, made assigning TCR associations to individual alleles difficult. According to a later genetic analysis, donors in an Asian-associated ancestry cluster had fewer N-insertions in productive TCRs than the roughly 660-donor mean. The presence/absence analyses assumed that sequencing depth was roughly uniform across donors, and that assumption may not be true. The study listed 150 to 200 TCR beta chains as associated with cytomegalovirus. According to the authors, the approach could potentially be generalized to other disease states and immunological phenotypes. In vitro tests confirmed that a few of the cytomegalovirus-associated TCR beta chains recognize cytomegalovirus antigens. A cluster of highly shared sequence variants was judged likely to be a technical artifact of the sequencing pipeline. Only TCR beta chains were sequenced in this cohort, and the absence of alpha or paired-chain data limited detectable features. While some public TCRs were present in many individuals, most TCR sequences turned up only very rarely across donors. A further reported finding was that TCR beta sequences accurately predicted the HLA-A and HLA-B alleles for most subjects in the first cohort. In a later analysis, HLA-associated TCR beta chains were found to be more clonally expanded and to have lower generation probabilities than equally common non-associated chains.

The library came from the immunoSEQ multiplex PCR assay. For the multiplex PCR, a mixture combining 60 forward primers for TCR Vbeta segments and 13 reverse primers for TCR Jbeta segments was used. A multiplex PCR assay on genomic DNA amplified the CDR3 region of rearranged TCR beta genes. On the Illumina HiSeq System, the amplified TCR beta libraries were sequenced as 87-base-pair reads. On the authors' methods: Across the 670 or so repertoires, a later analysis counted about 81 million unique TCR beta chains, some 11 million of which were shared by at least two donors. To remove PCR and sequencing errors, raw reads were error-corrected and collapsed into unique sequences using a nearest-neighbor algorithm that merged closely related sequences. CDR3 sequences were aligned to IMGT reference sequences to assign V, D and J gene segments. For a sequence to be retained, at least a six-nucleotide match to both a V gene segment and a J gene segment was required. A rearrangement was called productive if the CDR3 had no stop codons and remained in frame with V and J, and every other rearrangement was called non-productive. CDR3 was defined according to IMGT convention as the region running from the second conserved V-encoded cysteine to the conserved J-encoded phenylalanine. The earlier analysis of about 560 of the donors excluded any sequence lacking an unambiguous match to a single V gene segment. In an earlier analysis of several hundred of the donors, V segments were called functional above 56.7% productive rearrangements and were called segregating when the between-donor standard deviation exceeded 5%. To diagnose cytomegalovirus status from the catalog of TCR beta chain sequences, a statistical classification framework was built. A later analysis assigned V and J genes by comparing TCR nucleotide sequences with IMGT/GENE-DB human TR gene sequences. A later analysis assigned CDR3 sequences and most-parsimonious VDJ recombination scenarios with the TCRdist pipeline. In a later analysis, every TCR beta chain was defined by the combination of its CDR3 amino acid sequence and its V-gene family, and reads without a unique V-gene family were dropped. In a later analysis, 500 to 700 highly shared, low-generation-probability nucleotide sequences were removed to address suspected cross-contamination and a sequencing artifact. In a later analysis, a clonal expansion index for each public chain was calculated from normalized within-repertoire ranks of inferred template counts. A later analysis computed generation probabilities with a VDJ recombination model fitted to out-of-frame rearrangements, and checked the results against IGoR. In a later analysis, TCR-TCR, TCR-HLA and TCR-CMV co-occurrence was scored with hypergeometric tests, and a repertoire-size bias correction was applied to TCR pairs. In a later analysis, false discovery rates were estimated by permuting HLA or CMV assignments 20 times. A later analysis grouped co-occurring TCRs with DBSCAN, adding TCRdist sequence similarity when clustering within HLA-allele-positive subsets. Repertoires with fewer than 30,000 or more than 120,000 public chains, plus five repertoires with anomalous nucleotide sharing, were excluded from co-occurrence clustering. This immuneACCESS table, as held by TCRdb, lists in-frame sequences with V and J called but not all clones. Of the missing ones, under half trace to an unresolved V gene in checked studies; the others have no known cause. The V and J calls and the clone size are those of that table, but D and trimming were determined from the DNA. The sample table holds some 180,000 clones, of which roughly a tenth were seen once. The ten most abundant clones make up 1% to 1.5% of the sample.

The cohort consisted of 600 to 700 healthy bone marrow donors. At the time of sampling, every cohort member was nominally healthy, though immune exposures that went unrecorded were likely present. The donor was CMV seropositive and belonged to the group of 250 to 300 seropositive cohort members. A peripheral blood sample was provided by each donor, and peripheral blood mononuclear cells were used for TCR beta sequencing. Genomic DNA was extracted from the blood cell samples with the Qiagen DNeasy Blood Extraction Kit. The junction shows trimming of 3 bases on V and 8 bases on J, plus 23 bases between the germline ends. The germline V gene specifies SGHDT as CDR1 and YYEEEE as CDR2. From the cysteine through the phenylalanine, the CDR3 covers 16 amino acids. CDR3 DNA only is kept here, 48 bases in frame from base 1. Comments on this clone: Its antigen target is currently unknown. Per-base quality was not reported, and no clone a single base away is much larger than it.

Sample: PBMCs. The TCR comes from a woman in her thirties in good health and CMV-seropositive. The chain is assembled from TRBV5-6 and TRBJ1-2; the D gene is possibly TRBD1, with 5 bases matching. CDR3 loop: CASSSGVGKRGWGYTF. The DNA is TGTGCCAGCAGCTCGGGGGTGGGCAAAAGAGGCTGGGGCTACACCTTC.